One and the same sample provided the 2 T cell receptor beta chains below, sequenced in a study of T cells in Graves' hyperthyroidism and ophthalmopathy. The CDR3 regions of TCR beta were amplified from RNA transcripts. HTBI primers were employed in a first-round RT-PCR of the TCR CDR3. One entry per CDR3 protein, called by TCRdb with MiXCR from the multiplex PCR reads. The sample consists of about 460,000 distinct CDR3 sequences, 20% to 25% of them appearing once. Sequencing used blood. These receptors were obtained from an older woman with Graves' ophthalmopathy.

V gene TRBV6-2 or TRBV6-3 combines with J gene TRBJ2-7, with D perhaps TRBD1 (6 bases). The ends were cut back, 10 bases at V and 0 bases at J, with 19 bases in the middle. CDR3 length equals 15 residues. Germline lookup yields CDR1 MNHEY and CDR2 SVGEGT. The CDR3 DNA sequence: TGTGCCACCACCCGGCTGGACAGCCGCTCCTACGAGCAGTACTTC. The encoded protein is CATTRLDSRSYEQYF.

This clonotype was counted between two and nine times. The rearrangement uses TRBV14 and TRBJ1-1, with D uncertain. There are 17 residues in the CDR3. Germline CDR1 SGHDN, CDR2 FVKESK. Trimming removed 1 base at V and 2 bases at J, with 17 bases between. The CDR3 region has the DNA TGTGCCAGCAGCCAAGTCGGCCCTGGGTTCTTCAACACTGAAGCTTTCTTT. It yields the protein CASSQVGPGFFNTEAFF.